This T cell receptor (beta chain) was sequenced during a study of blood T cell repertoires in COVID-19. In the study overall: Acute and convalescent COVID-19 samples came from the United States, Italy and Spain.

Per the original methods: Amplification with reference gene primers provided the estimates of nucleated cell counts. TCRdb's copy holds only in-frame clones and misses some; the assay was immunoSEQ multiplex PCR. V, J and clone size reflect that table, while D and trimming were determined from the DNA. The sample includes tens of thousands of clones, around nine tenths of them seen just once. The CDR3 has 14 residues. V was trimmed by 4 bases and J by 3 bases, leaving 10 bases between them. Looked up from germline, CDR1 is LGHNA and CDR2 is YSLEER. The source material was peripheral blood. This receptor was identified in a man between 60 and 70 years old with acute or convalescent COVID-19. The V call is TRBV4-3, the J call TRBJ1-5; D is perhaps TRBD1 (6 bases). The CDR3 sequence is CASSLGQNNQPQHF. Written as DNA, the CDR3 is TGCGCCAGCAGCCTTGGACAGAACAATCAGCCCCAGCATTTT.